Listed below are T cell receptor beta chains from one sample, sequenced in a study. Using its own MiXCR run on the 5' RACE reads, TCRdb lists one record per CDR3 protein. The table has tens of thousands of distinct CDR3 sequences, approximately 31% seen once. Sequenced sample: tumor-infiltrating memory CD4+ T cells sorted from the breast tumor. Every receptor here comes from a female donor with breast cancer. Each CDR3 is given with its conserved first and last residue. A D gene is named only where the DNA matches it firmly. Size is omitted from some rows. Given values are once, few, many or a class for expanded clones.

DNA: TGCAGTGCCCCTGGGGAATCCGGGACAGGGCCAGGAAACACCATATATTTT; CDR3: CSAPGESGTGPGNTIYF; size: few; D: TRBD1; J: TRBJ1-3; V: TRBV20-1
DNA: TGCAGTGCTAGGGCCCGGGTGGCGGGAAATAATGAGCAGTTCTTC; CDR3: CSARARVAGNNEQFF; size: .; D: .; J: TRBJ2-1; V: TRBV20-1
DNA: TGCGCCAGCAGCTTTAGCTCTGTTTACAATGAGCAGTTCTTC; CDR3: CASSFSSVYNEQFF; size: .; D: .; J: TRBJ2-1; V: TRBV5-1
DNA: TGTGCCAGCAGTACGGACAGCAATCAGCCCCAGCATTTT; CDR3: CASSTDSNQPQHF; size: .; D: .; J: TRBJ1-5; V: TRBV12-3/TRBV12-4
DNA: TGTGCCAGCAGTTACTCCAGGGTCGAGACCCAGTACTTC; CDR3: CASSYSRVETQYF; size: .; D: .; J: TRBJ2-5; V: TRBV6-5
DNA: TGTGCCAGCAGCTCTAGGGGGGAAACTAATGAAAAACTGTTTTTT; CDR3: CASSSRGETNEKLFF; size: many; D: .; J: TRBJ1-4; V: TRBV7-9
DNA: TGTGCCAGCAGTCAGACCGGGACAGGGGGCGACTATGGCTACACCTTC; CDR3: CASSQTGTGGDYGYTF; size: .; D: TRBD1; J: TRBJ1-2; V: TRBV25-1
DNA: TGCGCCAGCAAATCCCCAGTTCGGAACACCTTC; CDR3: CASKSPVRNTF; size: few; D: .; J: TRBJ1-2; V: TRBV5-1
DNA: TGTGCCAGCAGTTTGCCGCCCGCCACAGATACGCAGTATTTT; CDR3: CASSLPPATDTQYF; size: many; D: .; J: TRBJ2-3; V: TRBV12-3/TRBV12-4
DNA: TGTGCCAGCACCTTGGGGGGGTACCAAGAGACCCAGTACTTC; CDR3: CASTLGGYQETQYF; size: .; D: TRBD2; J: TRBJ2-5; V: TRBV12-3/TRBV12-4
DNA: TGTGCCAGCAGCGCTAGCGGGGGCCAGACCTACGAGCAGTACTTC; CDR3: CASSASGGQTYEQYF; size: .; D: TRBD2; J: TRBJ2-7; V: TRBV9
DNA: TGTGCCAGCACCCCCAGCGGGACAGATACGCAGTATTTT; CDR3: CASTPSGTDTQYF; size: .; D: .; J: TRBJ2-3; V: TRBV7-3
DNA: TGTGTCAGCAGCGGGGACTACAGCTCCTACGAGCAGTACTTC; CDR3: CVSSGDYSSYEQYF; size: .; D: TRBD2; J: TRBJ2-7; V: TRBV5-5
DNA: TGTGCCAGCAGCCGGGACGTGAACACCGGGGAGCTGTTTTTT; CDR3: CASSRDVNTGELFF; size: few; D: .; J: TRBJ2-2; V: TRBV9
DNA: TGTGCCAGCAGCGAAACAGGGGTCTCCTACGAGCAGTACTTC; CDR3: CASSETGVSYEQYF; size: few; D: TRBD1; J: TRBJ2-7; V: TRBV7-3
DNA: TGCGCCAGCAGCTTGGATAGGGAGGTCTACGAGCAGTACTTC; CDR3: CASSLDREVYEQYF; size: few; D: .; J: TRBJ2-7; V: TRBV5-1